The clone carrying this TCR beta chain has just a few counts. Its antigen is currently unknown. The record originates from a study of beta chain features in type 1 diabetes. General study points: For cells with high TCR expression, cDNA sequencing could yield over-representation. The naive, central memory and Treg TCRB repertoires of patients appeared to be more similar to one another than those of healthy donors.

The CDR3 consists of 17 residues. Germline values: CDR1 LNHNV, CDR2 YYDKDF (reference sequence). Germline trimming cut 3 bases from V and 0 bases from J; bases unmatched to any gene: 5. Every isolated RNA sample was fully reverse transcribed, so sequencing captured expressed TCRB transcripts. The average output of naive, central memory and regulatory T cell samples was approximately 3.7 million reads. Clones were sequenced by immunoSEQ multiplex PCR, and TCRdb holds only the in-frame ones, with some missing. The sample contains 400,000 to 600,000 clones, around 30% of which appear only once. The chain combines TRBV15 with TRBJ2-6; TRBD1 aligns across 7 bases. The TCR sequence derives from a man between 18 and 35 years old in good health. Source material: naive CD4+ T cells from blood. CDR3 nucleotides: TGTGCCACCAGCAGGTGGGGGACAGCCTCTGGGGCCAACGTCCTGACTTTC. Translating it yields CATSRWGTASGANVLTF.